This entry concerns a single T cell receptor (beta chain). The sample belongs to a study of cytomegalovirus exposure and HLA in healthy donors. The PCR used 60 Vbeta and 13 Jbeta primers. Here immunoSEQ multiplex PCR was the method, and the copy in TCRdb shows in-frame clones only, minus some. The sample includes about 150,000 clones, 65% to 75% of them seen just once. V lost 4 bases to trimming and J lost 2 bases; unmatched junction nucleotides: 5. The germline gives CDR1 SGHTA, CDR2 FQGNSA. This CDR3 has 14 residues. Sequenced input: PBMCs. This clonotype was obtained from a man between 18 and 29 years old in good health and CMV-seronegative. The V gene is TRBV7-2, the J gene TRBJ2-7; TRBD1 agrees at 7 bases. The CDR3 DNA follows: TGTGCCAGCAGCTCGACAGGGTGGACCTACGAGCAGTACTTC. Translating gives CASSSTGWTYEQYF. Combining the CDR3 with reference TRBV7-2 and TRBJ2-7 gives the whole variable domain GAGVSQSPSNKVTEKGKDVELRCDPISGHTALYWYRQSLGQGLEFLIYFQGNSAPDKSGLPSDRFSAERTGGSVSTLTIQRTQQEDSAVYLCASSSTGWTYEQYFGPGTRLTVT.